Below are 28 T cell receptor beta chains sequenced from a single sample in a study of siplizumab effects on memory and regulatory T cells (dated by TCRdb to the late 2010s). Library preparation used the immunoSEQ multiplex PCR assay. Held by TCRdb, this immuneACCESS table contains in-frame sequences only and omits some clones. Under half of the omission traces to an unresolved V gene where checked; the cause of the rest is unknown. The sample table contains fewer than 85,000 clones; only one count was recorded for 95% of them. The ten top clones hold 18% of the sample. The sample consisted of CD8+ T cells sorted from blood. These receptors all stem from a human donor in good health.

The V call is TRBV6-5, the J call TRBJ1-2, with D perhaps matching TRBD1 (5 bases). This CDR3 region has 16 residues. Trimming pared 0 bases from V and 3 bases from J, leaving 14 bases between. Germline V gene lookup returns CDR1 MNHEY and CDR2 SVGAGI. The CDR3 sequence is CASSYSSGEVYYGYTF. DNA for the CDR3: TGTGCCAGCAGTTACTCATCGGGGGAGGTTTACTATGGCTACACCTTC.

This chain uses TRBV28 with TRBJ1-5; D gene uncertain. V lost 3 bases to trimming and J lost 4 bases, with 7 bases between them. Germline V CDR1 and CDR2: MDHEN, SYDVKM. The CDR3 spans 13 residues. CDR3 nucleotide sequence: TGTGCCAGCAGTTTGGCCAGAAATCAGCCCCAGCATTTT. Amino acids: CASSLARNQPQHF.

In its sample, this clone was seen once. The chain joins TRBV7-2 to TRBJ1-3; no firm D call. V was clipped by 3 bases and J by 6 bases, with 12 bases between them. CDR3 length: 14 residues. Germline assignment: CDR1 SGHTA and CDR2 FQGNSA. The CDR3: CASSFGGVANTIYF. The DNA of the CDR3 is TGTGCCAGCAGCTTCGGTGGCGTTGCAAACACCATATATTTT.

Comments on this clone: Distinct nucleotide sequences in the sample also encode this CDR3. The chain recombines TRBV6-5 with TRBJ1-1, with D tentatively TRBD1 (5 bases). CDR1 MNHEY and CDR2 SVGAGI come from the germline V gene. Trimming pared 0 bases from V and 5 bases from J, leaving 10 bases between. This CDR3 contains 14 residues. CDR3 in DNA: TGTGCCAGCAGTTACTCGGGGGGGGGAACTGAAGCTTTCTTT. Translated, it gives CASSYSGGGTEAFF.

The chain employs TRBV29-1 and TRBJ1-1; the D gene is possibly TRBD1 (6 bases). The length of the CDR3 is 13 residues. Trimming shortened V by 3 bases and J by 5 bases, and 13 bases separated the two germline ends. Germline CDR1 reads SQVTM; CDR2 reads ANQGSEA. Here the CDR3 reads CSVDLGDMTEAFF. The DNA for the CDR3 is TGCAGCGTTGATCTGGGGGACATGACTGAAGCTTTCTTT.

CDR3 region: CAWSLVPWETQYF. The CDR3 DNA sequence: TGTGCCTGGAGTCTTGTACCATGGGAGACCCAGTACTTC. V and J are TRBV30 and TRBJ2-5, with D unclear. Trimming left V 2 bases short and J 5 bases short, with 12 bases between. The germline V gene has CDR1 GTSNPN and CDR2 SVGIG (reference sequence). This CDR3 spans 13 amino acids.

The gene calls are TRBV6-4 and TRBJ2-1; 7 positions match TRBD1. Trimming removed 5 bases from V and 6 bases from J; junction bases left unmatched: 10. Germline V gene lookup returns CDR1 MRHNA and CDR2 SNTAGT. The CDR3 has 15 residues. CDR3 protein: CASSSPRTGSNEQFF. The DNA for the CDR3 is TGTGCCAGCAGTTCCCCTAGGACAGGCAGCAATGAGCAGTTCTTC.

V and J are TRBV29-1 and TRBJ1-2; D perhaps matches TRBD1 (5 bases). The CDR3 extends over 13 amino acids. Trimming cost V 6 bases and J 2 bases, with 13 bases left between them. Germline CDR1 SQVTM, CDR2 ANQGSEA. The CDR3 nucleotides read TGCAGCGTCCCCGTACGGGGGAACTATGGCTACACCTTC. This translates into CSVPVRGNYGYTF. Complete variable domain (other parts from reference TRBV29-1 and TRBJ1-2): SAVISQKPSRDICQRGTSLTIQCQVDSQVTMMFWYRQQPGQSLTLIATANQGSEATYESGFVIDKFPISRPNLTFSTLTVSNMSPEDSSIYLCSVPVRGNYGYTFGSGTRLTVV.

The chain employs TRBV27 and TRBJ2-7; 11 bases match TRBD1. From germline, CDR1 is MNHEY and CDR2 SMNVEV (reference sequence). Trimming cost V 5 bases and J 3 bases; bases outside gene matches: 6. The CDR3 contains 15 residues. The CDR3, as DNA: TGTGCCAGCAGTGTGGGACAGGGGGGATTCTACGAGCAGTACTTC. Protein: CASSVGQGGFYEQYF.

CDR3 DNA sequence: TGTGCCAGTAGTATAGTAGGCCCTATGGAGACCCAGTACTTC. Protein: CASSIVGPMETQYF. The J gene is TRBJ2-5, the V gene TRBV19; no clear D gene. Trimming cost V 1 base and J 5 bases, with 11 bases left between them. The CDR3 runs to 14 residues. The V gene's germline CDR1 is LNHDA and CDR2 SQIVND (reference sequence).

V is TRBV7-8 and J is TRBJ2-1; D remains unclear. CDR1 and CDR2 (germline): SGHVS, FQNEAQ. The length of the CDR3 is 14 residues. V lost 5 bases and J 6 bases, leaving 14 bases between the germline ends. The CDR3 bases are TGTGCCAGCAGCCCACGGTCCCGAGTCAATGAGCAGTTCTTC. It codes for CASSPRSRVNEQFF.

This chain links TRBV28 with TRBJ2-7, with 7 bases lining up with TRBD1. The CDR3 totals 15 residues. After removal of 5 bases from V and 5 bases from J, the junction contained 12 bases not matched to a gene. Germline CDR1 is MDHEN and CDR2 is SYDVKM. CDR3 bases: TGTGCCAGCAGTCCCACAGGGGCCAGGTCCCACGAGCAGTACTTC. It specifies CASSPTGARSHEQYF.

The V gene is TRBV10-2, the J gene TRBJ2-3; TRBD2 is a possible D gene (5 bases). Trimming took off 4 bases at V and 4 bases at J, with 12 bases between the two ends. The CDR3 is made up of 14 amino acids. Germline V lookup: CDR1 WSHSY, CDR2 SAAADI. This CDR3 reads CASSGRTAPDTQYF. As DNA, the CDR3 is TGCGCCAGCAGTGGTCGGACTGCCCCAGATACGCAGTATTTT.

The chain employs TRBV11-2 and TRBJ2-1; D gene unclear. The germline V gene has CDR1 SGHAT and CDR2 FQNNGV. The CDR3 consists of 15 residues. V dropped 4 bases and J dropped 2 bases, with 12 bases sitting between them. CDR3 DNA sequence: TGTGCCAGCAGCTCCGCCTGGGCAGCCTACAATGAGCAGTTCTTC. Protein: CASSSAWAAYNEQFF.

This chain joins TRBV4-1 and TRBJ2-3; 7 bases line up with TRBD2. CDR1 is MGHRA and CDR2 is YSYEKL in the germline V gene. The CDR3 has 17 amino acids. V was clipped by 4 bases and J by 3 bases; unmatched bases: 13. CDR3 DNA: TGCGCCAGCAGCCCCCGCGGTGTGGCGGGAGAAACAGATACGCAGTATTTT. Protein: CASSPRGVAGETDTQYF.

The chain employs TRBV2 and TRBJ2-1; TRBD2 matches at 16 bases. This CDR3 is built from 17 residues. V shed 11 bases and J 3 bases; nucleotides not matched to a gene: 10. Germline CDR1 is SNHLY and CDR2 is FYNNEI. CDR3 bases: TGTGCCGGAGGGGGACTAGCGGGAGGGTATGGCTACAATGAGCAGTTCTTC. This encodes CAGGGLAGGYGYNEQFF.

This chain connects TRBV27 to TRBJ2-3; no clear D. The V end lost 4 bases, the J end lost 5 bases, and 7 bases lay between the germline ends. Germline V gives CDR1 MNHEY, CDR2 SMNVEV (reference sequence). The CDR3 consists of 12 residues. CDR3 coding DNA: TGTGCCAGCAGTTGGCCTGGAGATACGCAGTATTTT. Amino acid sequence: CASSWPGDTQYF.

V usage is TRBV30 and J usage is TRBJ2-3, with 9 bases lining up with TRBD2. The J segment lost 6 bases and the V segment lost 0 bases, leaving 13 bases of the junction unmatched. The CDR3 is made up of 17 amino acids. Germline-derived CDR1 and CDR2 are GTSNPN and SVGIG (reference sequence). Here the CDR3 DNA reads TGTGCCTGGAGTGTACCCCTGGGGCTAGCGGGAACTGATACGCAGTATTTT. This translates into CAWSVPLGLAGTDTQYF.

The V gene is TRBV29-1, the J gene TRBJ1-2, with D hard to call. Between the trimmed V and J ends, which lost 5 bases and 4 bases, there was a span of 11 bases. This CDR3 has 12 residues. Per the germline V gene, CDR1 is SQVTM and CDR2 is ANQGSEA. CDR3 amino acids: CSVRAPGYGYTF. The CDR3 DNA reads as TGCAGCGTTCGGGCCCCGGGCTATGGCTACACCTTC.

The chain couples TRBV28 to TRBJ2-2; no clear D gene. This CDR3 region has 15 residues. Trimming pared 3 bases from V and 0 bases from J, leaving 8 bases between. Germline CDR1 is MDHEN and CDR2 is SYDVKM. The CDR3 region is CASSFGVTNTGELFF. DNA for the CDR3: TGTGCCAGCAGTTTCGGCGTAACGAACACCGGGGAGCTGTTTTTT.

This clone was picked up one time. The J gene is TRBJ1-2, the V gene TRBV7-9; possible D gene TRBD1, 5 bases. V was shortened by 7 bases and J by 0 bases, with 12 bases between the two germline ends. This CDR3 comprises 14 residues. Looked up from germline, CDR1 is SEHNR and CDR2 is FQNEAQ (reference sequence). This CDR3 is CASIQGTTNYGYTF. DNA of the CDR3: TGTGCCAGCATCCAGGGCACTACTAACTATGGCTACACCTTC.

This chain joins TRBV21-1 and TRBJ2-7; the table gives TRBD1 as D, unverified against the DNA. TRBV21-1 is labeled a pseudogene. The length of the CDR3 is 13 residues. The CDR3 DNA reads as TGTGCCAGCAGCATCTTGTACAGCTACGAGCAGTACTTC. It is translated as CASSILYSYEQYF.

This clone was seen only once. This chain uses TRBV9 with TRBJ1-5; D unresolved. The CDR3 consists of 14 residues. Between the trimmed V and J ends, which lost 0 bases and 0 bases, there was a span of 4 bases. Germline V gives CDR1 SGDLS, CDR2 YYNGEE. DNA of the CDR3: TGTGCCAGCAGCGTAGATGGTAGCAATCAGCCCCAGCATTTT. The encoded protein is CASSVDGSNQPQHF.

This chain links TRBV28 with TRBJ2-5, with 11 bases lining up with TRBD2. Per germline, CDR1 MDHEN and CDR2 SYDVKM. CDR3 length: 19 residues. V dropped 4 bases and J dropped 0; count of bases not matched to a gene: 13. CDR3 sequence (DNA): TGTGCCAGCAGTTCACCTACGGGGACTAGCGGAGGGGACCAAGAGACCCAGTACTTC. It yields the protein CASSSPTGTSGGDQETQYF.

The CDR3, as DNA: TGTGCCAGCGGCACGTACGAGCAGTACTTC. Translating gives CASGTYEQYF. This chain uses TRBV7-9 with TRBJ2-7; D remains unclear. The CDR3 covers 10 residues. The germline V gene has CDR1 SEHNR and CDR2 FQNEAQ (reference sequence). V lost 8 bases, J lost 4 bases, and 6 bases lay in between.

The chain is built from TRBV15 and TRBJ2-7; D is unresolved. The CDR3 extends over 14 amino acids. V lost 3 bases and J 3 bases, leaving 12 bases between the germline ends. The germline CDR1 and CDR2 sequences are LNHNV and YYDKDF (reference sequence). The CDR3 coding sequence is TGTGCCACCAGCAGCCCCCCAGAGAGCTACGAGCAGTACTTC. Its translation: CATSSPPESYEQYF.

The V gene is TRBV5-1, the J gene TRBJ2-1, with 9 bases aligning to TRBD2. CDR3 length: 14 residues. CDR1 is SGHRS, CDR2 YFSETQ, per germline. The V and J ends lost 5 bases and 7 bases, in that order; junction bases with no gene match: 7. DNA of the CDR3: TGCGCCAGCAGGGGCGGGAGGGCCCTAAATGAGCAGTTCTTC. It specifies CASRGGRALNEQFF.

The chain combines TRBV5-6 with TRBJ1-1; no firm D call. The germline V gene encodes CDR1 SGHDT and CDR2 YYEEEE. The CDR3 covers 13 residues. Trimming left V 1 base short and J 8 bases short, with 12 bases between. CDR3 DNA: TGTGCCAGCAGCTTGATGACCGGTTGGGAAGCTTTCTTT. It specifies CASSLMTGWEAFF.